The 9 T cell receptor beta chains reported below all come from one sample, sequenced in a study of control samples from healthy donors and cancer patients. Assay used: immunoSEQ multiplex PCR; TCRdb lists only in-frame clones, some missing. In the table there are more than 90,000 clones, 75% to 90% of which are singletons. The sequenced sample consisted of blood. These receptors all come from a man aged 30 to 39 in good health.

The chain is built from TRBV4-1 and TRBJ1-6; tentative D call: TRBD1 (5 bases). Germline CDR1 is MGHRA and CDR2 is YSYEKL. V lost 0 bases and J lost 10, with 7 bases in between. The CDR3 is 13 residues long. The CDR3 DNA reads TGCGCCAGCAGCCAAGACCGGGACTCACCCCTCCACTTT. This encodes CASSQDRDSPLHF.

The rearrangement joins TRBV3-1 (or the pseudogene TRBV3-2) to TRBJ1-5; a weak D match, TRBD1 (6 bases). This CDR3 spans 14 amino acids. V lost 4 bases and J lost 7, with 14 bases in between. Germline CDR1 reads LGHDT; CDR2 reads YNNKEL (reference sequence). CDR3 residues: CASSLKGGGQPQHF. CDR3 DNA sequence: TGTGCCAGCAGCCTCAAAGGGGGAGGCCAGCCCCAGCATTTT.

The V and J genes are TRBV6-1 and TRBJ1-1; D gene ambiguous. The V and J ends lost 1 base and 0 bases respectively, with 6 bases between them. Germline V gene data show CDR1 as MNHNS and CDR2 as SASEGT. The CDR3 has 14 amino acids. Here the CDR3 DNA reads TGTGCCAGCAGTGAAGGCACCTTGAACACTGAAGCTTTCTTT. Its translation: CASSEGTLNTEAFF.

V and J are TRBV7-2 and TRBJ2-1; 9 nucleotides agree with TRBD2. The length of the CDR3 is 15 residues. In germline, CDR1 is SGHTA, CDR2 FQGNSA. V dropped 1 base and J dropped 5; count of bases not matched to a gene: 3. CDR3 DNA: TGTGCCAGCAGCTTAGGCGGGAGGGTCGACAATGAGCAGTTCTTC. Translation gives CASSLGGRVDNEQFF.

For the CDR3, the DNA is TGTGCCAGCCGGAGGGGCGATGTCACCGGGGAGCTGTTTTTT. It specifies CASRRGDVTGELFF. V gene TRBV6-5 combines with J gene TRBJ2-2; D perhaps matches TRBD2 (6 bases). Per germline, CDR1 MNHEY and CDR2 SVGAGI. This CDR3 region has 14 residues. Trimming cost V 8 bases and J 4 bases, with 14 bases left between them.

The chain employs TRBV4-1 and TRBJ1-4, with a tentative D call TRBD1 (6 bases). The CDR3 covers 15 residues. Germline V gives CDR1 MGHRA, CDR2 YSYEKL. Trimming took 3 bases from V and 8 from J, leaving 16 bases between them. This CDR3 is CASSQVGGEKEKLFF. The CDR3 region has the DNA TGCGCCAGCAGCCAGGTGGGGGGCGAAAAAGAAAAACTGTTTTTT.

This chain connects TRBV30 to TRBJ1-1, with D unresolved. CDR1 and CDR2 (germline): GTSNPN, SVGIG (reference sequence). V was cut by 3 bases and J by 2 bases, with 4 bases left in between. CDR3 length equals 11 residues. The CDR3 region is CAWRFNTEAFF. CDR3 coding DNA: TGTGCCTGGAGATTTAACACTGAAGCTTTCTTT.

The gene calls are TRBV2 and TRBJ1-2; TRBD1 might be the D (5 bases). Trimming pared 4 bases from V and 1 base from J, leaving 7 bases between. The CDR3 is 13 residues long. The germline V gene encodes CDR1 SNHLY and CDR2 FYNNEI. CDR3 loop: CASSVQGNYGYTF. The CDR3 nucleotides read TGTGCCAGCAGTGTTCAGGGTAACTATGGCTACACCTTC.

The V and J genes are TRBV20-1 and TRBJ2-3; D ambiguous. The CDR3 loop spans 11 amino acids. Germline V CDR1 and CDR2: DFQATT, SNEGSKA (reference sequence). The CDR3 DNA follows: TGCAGGGTAGCAGTAGGGGATACGCAGTATTTT. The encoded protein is CRVAVGDTQYF.